This passage covers 27 T cell receptor beta chains from one sample sequenced in a study of CD8 T cells in Susac syndrome (dated by TCRdb to about 2019). The library relied on the immunoSEQ multiplex PCR assay. RNA was extracted using the RNeasy kit, and roughly 0.45 to 1 microgram was reverse transcribed with random hexamers. TCRdb's own reprocessing of the public reads used fastp at Q25 and MiXCR and kept productive beta chains. Each entry is one CDR3 protein sequence, shown with its most common DNA and genes. The sample table records 200,000 or so distinct CDR3 sequences; roughly 94% of these occur just once. 0.16% of the sample is taken by the ten largest. The specimen was CD8+ T cells from PBMCs. The source of these receptors is a human donor with Susac syndrome.

The chain couples TRBV7-9 to TRBJ1-6; a weak D match, TRBD1 (5 bases). The CDR3 is made up of 12 amino acids. Germline assignment: CDR1 SEHNR and CDR2 FQNEAQ (reference sequence). Trimming stripped 4 bases from V and 12 bases from J, with 10 bases between. The CDR3 sequence: CASSYSGGPLHF. DNA of the CDR3: TGTGCCAGCAGCTACTCCGGGGGACCCCTCCACTTT.

The chain links TRBV15 to TRBJ2-1; 7 positions agree with TRBD1. V was clipped by 5 bases and J by 12 bases; unmatched bases: 13. This CDR3 region has 14 residues. CDR1 is LNHNV, CDR2 YYDKDF, per germline (reference sequence). CDR3 nucleotide sequence: TGTGCCACCAGCCTTCCCGGGACAGCTAATCGGCAGTTCTTC. Residues: CATSLPGTANRQFF.

The rearrangement uses TRBV20-1 and TRBJ2-2; maybe TRBD2 (5 bases). V dropped 6 bases and J dropped 0 bases, with 14 bases sitting between them. The CDR3 loop spans 15 amino acids. CDR1 is DFQATT and CDR2 is SNEGSKA in the germline V gene (reference sequence). The CDR3 coding sequence is TGCAGTGCCGATCGATCCGGGACGAACACCGGGGAGCTGTTTTTT. Translating gives CSADRSGTNTGELFF.

The sample holds one count of this clonotype. This rearrangement joins TRBV4-1 to TRBJ1-2, with a possible D match to TRBD1 (6 bases). The V gene's germline CDR1 is MGHRA and CDR2 YSYEKL. The germline V and J ends were trimmed by 2 bases and 5 bases, with 24 bases remaining between them. This CDR3 has 18 amino acids. CDR3 nucleotides: TGCGCCAGCAGCCAACTGGTATTAACAGGGAGGAGGAGGTATGGCTACACCTTC. It codes for CASSQLVLTGRRRYGYTF.

V and J are TRBV6-5 and TRBJ1-2; D may be TRBD1 (6 bases). This CDR3 region has 11 residues. Trimming took off 10 bases at V and 8 bases at J, with 14 bases between the two ends. Germline V CDR1 and CDR2: MNHEY, SVGAGI. The CDR3 spells CATTDSRGYTF. The CDR3 region has the DNA TGTGCCACCACGGACAGTCGGGGCTACACCTTC.

This chain joins TRBV29-1 and TRBJ2-5; D is uncertain. This CDR3 comprises 13 residues. Germline-derived CDR1 and CDR2 are SQVTM and ANQGSEA. Trimming removed 1 base at V and 4 bases at J, with 10 bases between. CDR3 sequence reads: CSVEGLRGETQYF. The CDR3, as DNA: TGCAGCGTTGAAGGCCTAAGAGGAGAGACCCAGTACTTC.

The chain combines TRBV9 with TRBJ2-7; 7 nucleotides line up with TRBD1. The V and J ends lost 4 bases and 0 bases, in that order; junction bases with no gene match: 7. The germline gives CDR1 SGDLS, CDR2 YYNGEE. The CDR3 has 15 amino acids. CDR3 DNA: TGTGCCAGCAGCCCTGTCGGGGACAGCTCCTACGAGCAGTACTTC. This encodes CASSPVGDSSYEQYF.

The gene calls are TRBV30 and TRBJ1-4, with D possibly being TRBD1 (6 bases). Germline lookup yields CDR1 GTSNPN and CDR2 SVGIG (reference sequence). Trimming took off 4 bases at V and 7 bases at J, with 16 bases between the two ends. The CDR3 is made up of 14 amino acids. The CDR3 DNA is TGTGCCTGGACCCACTGGGACACGGGTGAAAAACTGTTTTTT. It yields the protein CAWTHWDTGEKLFF.

In DNA, the CDR3 is TGTGCCAGCAGTGCAGCAACCCCTGAAGCTTTCTTT. Protein: CASSAATPEAFF. This chain connects TRBV7-9 to TRBJ1-1; D remains unclear. CDR1 and CDR2 from the germline V gene are SEHNR and FQNEAQ (reference sequence). The CDR3 spans 12 residues. Trimming shortened V by 6 bases and J by 6 bases, and 11 bases separated the two germline ends. Drawing the rest from reference TRBV7-9 and TRBJ1-1, the complete variable domain is DTGVSQNPRHKITKRGQNVTFRCDPISEHNRLYWYRQTLGQGPEFLTYFQNEAQLEKSRLLSDRFSAERPKGSFSTLEIQRTEQGDSAMYLCASSAATPEAFFGQGTRLTVV.

This chain connects TRBV30 to TRBJ2-7; possibly TRBD2 for D (5 bases). The CDR3 contains 15 residues. The V gene lost 1 base and the J gene lost 3 bases, with 16 bases spanning the gap. Germline V gene lookup returns CDR1 GTSNPN and CDR2 SVGIG (reference sequence). CDR3 region: CAWSGRTHNYYEQYF. The CDR3 nucleotides read TGTGCCTGGAGTGGCAGGACTCACAACTACTACGAGCAGTACTTC.

The CDR3 here is CASSGPTSGGATGELFF. The CDR3 nucleotides read TGTGCCAGCAGCGGCCCGACTAGCGGGGGGGCCACCGGGGAGCTGTTTTTT. The chain uses TRBV5-4 and TRBJ2-2, with 14 bases fitting TRBD2. J lost 4 bases, V lost 4 bases, and 6 bases had no gene match. Germline CDR1 is SGHNT and CDR2 is YYREEE (reference sequence). The CDR3 length is 17 residues.

On this clonotype: Sequence at one end of the junction differs from germline and may be a read error. The rearrangement uses TRBV12-3 or TRBV12-4 and TRBJ2-2; 10 positions agree with TRBD2. The length of the CDR3 is 14 residues. The CDR3 coding sequence is TGTGCCAGCAGTCTAGCGGGGGTCACCGGGGAGCTGTTTTTT. Translated, it gives CASSLAGVTGELFF.

The chain recombines TRBV11-2 with TRBJ2-5; TRBD2 agrees at 8 bases. The CDR3 loop spans 13 amino acids. After removal of 5 bases from V and 4 bases from J, the junction contained 3 bases not matched to a gene. Germline CDR1 and CDR2: SGHAT and FQNNGV. The CDR3 here is CASSETSAETQYF. In DNA form, the CDR3 reads TGTGCCAGCAGCGAGACTAGCGCAGAGACCCAGTACTTC.

The chain joins TRBV27 to TRBJ2-1; 14 bases line up with TRBD2. CDR1 is MNHEY, CDR2 SMNVEV, per germline (reference sequence). CDR3 length equals 18 residues. Trimming at V came to 5 bases and at J to 0 bases, leaving 6 bases not matched to a gene. Here the CDR3 reads CASSPLGTSGSSYNEQFF. CDR3 bases: TGTGCCAGCAGTCCCCTTGGGACTAGCGGGAGCTCCTACAATGAGCAGTTCTTC.

V gene TRBV2 combines with J gene TRBJ2-3; D possibly uses TRBD1 or TRBD2 (6 bases each). Germline CDR1 is SNHLY and CDR2 is FYNNEI. V was cut by 10 bases and J by 2 bases, with 16 bases left in between. The CDR3 is 14 amino acids. CDR3 in DNA: TGTGCCAAAGGGCGGGACAACCCCACAGATACGCAGTATTTT. Its protein product is CAKGRDNPTDTQYF.

The chain carries TRBV6-5 and TRBJ2-2; tentative D call: TRBD2 (6 bases). V was cut by 5 bases and J by 6 bases, with 19 bases left in between. This CDR3 contains 16 residues. CDR1 MNHEY and CDR2 SVGAGI come from the germline V gene. The CDR3 is CASSNRDSPGSGELFF. As DNA, the CDR3 is TGTGCCAGCAGTAACCGGGACTCGCCGGGTTCCGGGGAGCTGTTTTTT.

The chain uses TRBV6-2 or TRBV6-3 and TRBJ2-3, with D possibly being TRBD2 (5 bases). CDR1 is MNHEY and CDR2 is SVGEGT in the germline V gene. V shed 6 bases and J shed 4 bases, with 17 bases lying between them. The CDR3 is 15 amino acids. For the CDR3, the DNA is TGTGCCAGCAGGACTCAACTAGTCTCCGCAGATACGCAGTATTTT. Protein product: CASRTQLVSADTQYF.

This clonotype appeared a single time. The gene calls are TRBV27 and TRBJ2-3; TRBD1 matches 7 bases. CDR1 is MNHEY and CDR2 is SMNVEV in the germline V gene (reference sequence). The CDR3 extends over 14 amino acids. The V and J ends lost 5 bases and 5 bases, in that order; junction bases with no gene match: 7. CDR3 sequence reads: CASSQRQGGDTQYF. The CDR3 bases are TGTGCCAGCAGTCAACGACAGGGTGGAGATACGCAGTATTTT.

The chain uses TRBV18 and TRBJ1-1; weak D call: TRBD1 (6 bases). This CDR3 is 12 amino acids long. The germline V gene encodes CDR1 KGHSH and CDR2 LQKENI. V lost 3 bases to trimming and J lost 8 bases, with 10 bases between them. The CDR3: CASSPRTEEAFF. The CDR3 DNA reads as TGTGCCAGCTCACCCCGGACAGAAGAAGCTTTCTTT.

This clonotype came up once. This chain joins TRBV7-3 and TRBJ1-1; 9 nucleotides align to TRBD1. Looked up from germline, CDR1 is SGHTA and CDR2 is FQGTGA. This CDR3 has 14 amino acids. Losses at the gene ends were 5 bases for V and 4 bases for J; bases not matched to a gene: 5. CDR3 residues: CASSLGTGTTEAFF. In DNA form, the CDR3 reads TGTGCCAGCAGCCTCGGGACAGGGACCACTGAAGCTTTCTTT.

The J gene is TRBJ1-6, the V gene TRBV7-8; no clear D. The germline gives CDR1 SGHVS, CDR2 FQNEAQ. Trimming took off 5 bases at V and 7 bases at J, with 15 bases between the two ends. The CDR3 is 15 residues long. CDR3 sequence reads: CASSPAEGFNSPLHF. In DNA form, the CDR3 reads TGTGCCAGCAGCCCCGCGGAGGGTTTCAATTCACCCCTCCACTTT. The full variable domain, with the rest looked up from reference TRBV7-8 and TRBJ1-6, is GAGVSQSPRYKVAKRGQDVALRCDPISGHVSLFWYQQALGQGPEFLTYFQNEAQLDKSGLPSDRFFAERPEGSVSTLKIQRTQQEDSAVYLCASSPAEGFNSPLHFGNGTRLTVT.

The chain uses TRBV4-1 and TRBJ2-7, with 8 bases that match TRBD1. Germline V CDR1 and CDR2: MGHRA, YSYEKL. V was pared by 3 bases and J by 2 bases, with 9 bases of the junction left unmatched. The CDR3 runs 16 residues. The CDR3 nucleotides read TGCGCCAGCAGCCATACTGGGACAGGACGTACCTACGAGCAGTACTTC. Translation: CASSHTGTGRTYEQYF.

The chain uses TRBV27 and TRBJ2-5; TRBD2 might be the D (5 bases). V was trimmed by 1 base and J by 1 base, leaving 10 bases between them. This CDR3 has 15 residues. Germline CDR1 reads MNHEY; CDR2 reads SMNVEV (reference sequence). The CDR3 sequence is CASSLLGDTQETQYF. In DNA, the CDR3 is TGTGCCAGCAGTTTATTGGGAGACACCCAAGAGACCCAGTACTTC.

This chain joins TRBV9 and TRBJ2-3; D call uncertain. Trimming took 6 bases from V and 2 from J, leaving 16 bases between them. The CDR3 loop spans 15 amino acids. Looked up from germline, CDR1 is SGDLS and CDR2 is YYNGEE. The CDR3 coding sequence is TGTGCCAGCAAGCCGGGCTCCCGGCCCACAGATACGCAGTATTTT. Amino acid sequence: CASKPGSRPTDTQYF.

Here the CDR3 DNA reads TGCAGTGCTCCGGGACTAGCGGGTTCTTTGAATGAGCAGTTCTTC. Translation: CSAPGLAGSLNEQFF. V usage is TRBV20-1 and J usage is TRBJ2-1, with 12 bases identical to TRBD2. Germline values: CDR1 DFQATT, CDR2 SNEGSKA (reference sequence). V lost 5 bases, J lost 7 bases, and 9 bases stayed unmatched. The CDR3 is 15 residues long.

V is TRBV19 and J is TRBJ2-1; D tentatively reads TRBD1 or TRBD2 (5 bases each). The germline CDR1 and CDR2 sequences are LNHDA and SQIVND (reference sequence). Trimming stripped 7 bases from V and 4 bases from J, with 11 bases between. This CDR3 is built from 13 residues. The DNA for the CDR3 is TGTGCCAGTAAGGATGGGGGATACAATGAGCAGTTCTTC. It translates to CASKDGGYNEQFF.

This clonotype was found once. V and J are TRBV14 and TRBJ2-7, with D uncertain. V lost 1 base and J lost 2, with 12 bases in between. The CDR3 has 15 amino acids. Germline CDR1 and CDR2: SGHDN and FVKESK. The CDR3, as DNA: TGTGCCAGCAGCCAAGCGCCCGGAATTACCTACGAGCAGTACTTC. It is translated as CASSQAPGITYEQYF.